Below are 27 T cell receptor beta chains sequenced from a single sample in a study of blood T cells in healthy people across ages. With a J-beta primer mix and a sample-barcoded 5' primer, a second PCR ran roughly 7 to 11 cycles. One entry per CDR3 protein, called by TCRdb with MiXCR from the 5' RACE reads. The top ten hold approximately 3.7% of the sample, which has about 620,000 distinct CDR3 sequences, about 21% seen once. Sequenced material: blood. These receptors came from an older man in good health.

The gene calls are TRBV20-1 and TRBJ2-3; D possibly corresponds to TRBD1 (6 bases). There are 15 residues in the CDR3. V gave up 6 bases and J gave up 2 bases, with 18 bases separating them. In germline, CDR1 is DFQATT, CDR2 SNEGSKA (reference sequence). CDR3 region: CSAIGTLRATDTQYF. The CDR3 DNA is TGCAGTGCCATCGGGACATTAAGGGCCACAGATACGCAGTATTTT.

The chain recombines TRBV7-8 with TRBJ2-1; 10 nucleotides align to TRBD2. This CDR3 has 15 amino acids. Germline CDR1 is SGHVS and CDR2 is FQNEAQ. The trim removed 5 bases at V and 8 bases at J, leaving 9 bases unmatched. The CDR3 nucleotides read TGTGCCAGCAGCCCCACTAGCGGGATAATGTATGAGCAGTTCTTC. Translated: CASSPTSGIMYEQFF.

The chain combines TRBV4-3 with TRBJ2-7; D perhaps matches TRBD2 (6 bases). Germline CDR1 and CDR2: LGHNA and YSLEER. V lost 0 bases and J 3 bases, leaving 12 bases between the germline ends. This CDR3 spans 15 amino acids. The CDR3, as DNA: TGCGCCAGCAGCCAAGAATATGGCGGGATCTACGAGCAGTACTTC. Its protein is CASSQEYGGIYEQYF.

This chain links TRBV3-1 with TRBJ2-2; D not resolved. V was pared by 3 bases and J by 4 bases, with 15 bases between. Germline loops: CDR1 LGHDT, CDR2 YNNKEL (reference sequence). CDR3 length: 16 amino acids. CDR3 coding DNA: TGTGCCAGCAGCCATGATATGGGGATCGGCACCGGGGAGCTGTTTTTT. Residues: CASSHDMGIGTGELFF.

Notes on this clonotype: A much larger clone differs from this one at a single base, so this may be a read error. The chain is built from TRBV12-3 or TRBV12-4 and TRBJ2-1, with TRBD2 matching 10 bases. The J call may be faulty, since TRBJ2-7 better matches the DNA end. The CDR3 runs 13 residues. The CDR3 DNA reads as TGTGCCAGCAGCGTAGCGGGAGGCTACGAGCAGTACGTC. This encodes CASSVAGGYEQYV.

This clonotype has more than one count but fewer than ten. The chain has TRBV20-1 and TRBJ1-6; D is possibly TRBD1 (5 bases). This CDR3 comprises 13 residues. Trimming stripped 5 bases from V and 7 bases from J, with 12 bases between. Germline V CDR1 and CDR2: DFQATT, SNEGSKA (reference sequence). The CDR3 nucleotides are TGCAGTGCTCAGGGACCGATAAATTCACCCCTCCACTTT. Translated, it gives CSAQGPINSPLHF.

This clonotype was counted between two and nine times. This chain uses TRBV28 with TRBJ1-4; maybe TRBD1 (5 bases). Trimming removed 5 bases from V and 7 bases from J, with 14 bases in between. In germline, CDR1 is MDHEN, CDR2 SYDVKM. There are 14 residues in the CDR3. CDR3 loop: CASSQGAGFEKLFF. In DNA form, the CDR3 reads TGTGCCAGCAGTCAAGGGGCAGGATTTGAAAAACTGTTTTTT. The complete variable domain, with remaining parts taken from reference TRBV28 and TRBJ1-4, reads DVKVTQSSRYLVKRTGEKVFLECVQDMDHENMFWYRQDPGLGLRLIYFSYDVKMKEKGDIPEGYSVSREKKERFSLILESASTNQTSMYLCASSQGAGFEKLFFGSGTQLSVL.

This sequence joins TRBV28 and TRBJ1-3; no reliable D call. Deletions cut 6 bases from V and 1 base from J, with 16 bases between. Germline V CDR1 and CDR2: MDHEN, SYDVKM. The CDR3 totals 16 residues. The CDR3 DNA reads TGTGCCAGCAGCTACCACGGATTGGCGTCTGGAAACACCATATATTTT. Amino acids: CASSYHGLASGNTIYF. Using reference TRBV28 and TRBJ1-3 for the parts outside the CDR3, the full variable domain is DVKVTQSSRYLVKRTGEKVFLECVQDMDHENMFWYRQDPGLGLRLIYFSYDVKMKEKGDIPEGYSVSREKKERFSLILESASTNQTSMYLCASSYHGLASGNTIYFGEGSWLTVV.

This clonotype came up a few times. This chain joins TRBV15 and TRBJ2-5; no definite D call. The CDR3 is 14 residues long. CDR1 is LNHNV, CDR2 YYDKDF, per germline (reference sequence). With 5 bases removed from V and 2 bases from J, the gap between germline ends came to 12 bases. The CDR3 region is CATSGRHPQETQYF. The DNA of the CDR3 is TGTGCCACCAGCGGGCGACACCCTCAAGAGACCCAGTACTTC.

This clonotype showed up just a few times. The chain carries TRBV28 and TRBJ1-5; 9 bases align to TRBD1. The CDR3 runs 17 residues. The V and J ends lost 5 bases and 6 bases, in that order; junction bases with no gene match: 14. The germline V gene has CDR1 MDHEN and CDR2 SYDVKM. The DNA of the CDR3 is TGTGCCAGCAGTCCAGAATCATCCGGGACAGGGTCTCAGCCCCAGCATTTT. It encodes CASSPESSGTGSQPQHF.

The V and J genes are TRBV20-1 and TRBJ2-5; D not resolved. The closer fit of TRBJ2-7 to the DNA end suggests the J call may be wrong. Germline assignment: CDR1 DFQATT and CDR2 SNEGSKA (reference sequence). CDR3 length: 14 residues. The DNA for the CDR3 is TGCAGTGCTAGAGGAGAACTACGAACTTACGAGCAGTACTTC. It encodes CSARGELRTYEQYF.

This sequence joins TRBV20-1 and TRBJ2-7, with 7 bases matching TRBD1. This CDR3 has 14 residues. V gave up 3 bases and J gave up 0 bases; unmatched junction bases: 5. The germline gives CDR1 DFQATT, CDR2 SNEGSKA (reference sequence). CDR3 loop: CSASSTGISYEQYF. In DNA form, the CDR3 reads TGCAGTGCTAGTTCGACAGGGATCTCCTACGAGCAGTACTTC.

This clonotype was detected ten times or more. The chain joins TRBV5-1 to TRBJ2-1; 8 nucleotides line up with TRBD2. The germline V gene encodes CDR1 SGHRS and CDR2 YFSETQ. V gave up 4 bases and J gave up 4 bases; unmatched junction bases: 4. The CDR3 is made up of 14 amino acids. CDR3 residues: CASSDPSGYNEQFF. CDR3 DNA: TGCGCCAGCAGCGACCCTAGCGGGTACAATGAGCAGTTCTTC.

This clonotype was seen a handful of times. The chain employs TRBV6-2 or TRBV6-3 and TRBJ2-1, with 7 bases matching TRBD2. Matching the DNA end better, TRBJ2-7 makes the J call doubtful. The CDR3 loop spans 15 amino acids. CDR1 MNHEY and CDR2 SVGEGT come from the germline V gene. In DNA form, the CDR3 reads TGTGCCAGCAGTTACCGGAGCGGGACCCCCTACGAGCAGTACTTC. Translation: CASSYRSGTPYEQYF.

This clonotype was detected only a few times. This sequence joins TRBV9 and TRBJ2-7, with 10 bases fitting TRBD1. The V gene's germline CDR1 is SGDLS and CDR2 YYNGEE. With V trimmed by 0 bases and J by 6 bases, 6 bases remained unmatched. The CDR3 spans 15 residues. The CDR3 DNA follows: TGTGCCAGCAGCGTAGTTGGGGACAGGGGAGTCGAGCAGTACTTC. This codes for CASSVVGDRGVEQYF.

This CDR3 is CASSLQSGITGELFF. In DNA form, the CDR3 reads TGCGCCAGCAGCTTACAGAGCGGGATCACCGGGGAGCTGTTTTTT. The V call is TRBV5-1, the J call TRBJ2-2; 7 bases are a match to TRBD2. The CDR3 is 15 amino acids. Germline V gene lookup returns CDR1 SGHRS and CDR2 YFSETQ. J gave up 4 bases and V 2 bases, and 5 bases lay outside the gene matches.

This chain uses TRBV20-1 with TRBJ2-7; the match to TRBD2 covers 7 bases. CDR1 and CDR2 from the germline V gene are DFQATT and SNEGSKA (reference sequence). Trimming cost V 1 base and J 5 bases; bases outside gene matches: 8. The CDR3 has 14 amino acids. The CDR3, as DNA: TGCAGTGCTAGAGGAGGCCGGGGGGACCACGAGCAGTACTTC. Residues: CSARGGRGDHEQYF.

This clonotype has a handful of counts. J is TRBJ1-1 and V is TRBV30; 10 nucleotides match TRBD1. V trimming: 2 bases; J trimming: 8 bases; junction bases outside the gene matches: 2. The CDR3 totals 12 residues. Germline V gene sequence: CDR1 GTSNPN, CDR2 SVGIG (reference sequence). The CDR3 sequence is CAWSRQGAEAFF. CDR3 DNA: TGTGCCTGGAGTCGACAGGGGGCCGAAGCTTTCTTT.

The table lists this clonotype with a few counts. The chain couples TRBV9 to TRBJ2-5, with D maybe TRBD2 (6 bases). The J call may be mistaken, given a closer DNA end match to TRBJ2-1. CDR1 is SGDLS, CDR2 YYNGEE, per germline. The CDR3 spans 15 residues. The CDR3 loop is CASSVSGATDNEQFF. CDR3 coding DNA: TGTGCCAGCAGCGTTTCGGGAGCGACCGACAATGAGCAGTTCTTC.

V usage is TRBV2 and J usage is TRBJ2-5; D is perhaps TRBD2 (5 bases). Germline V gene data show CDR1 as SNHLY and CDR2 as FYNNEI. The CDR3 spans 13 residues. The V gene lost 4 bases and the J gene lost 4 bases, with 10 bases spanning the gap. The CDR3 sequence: CASSGGIGETQYF. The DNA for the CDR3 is TGTGCCAGCAGTGGAGGGATAGGAGAGACCCAGTACTTC.

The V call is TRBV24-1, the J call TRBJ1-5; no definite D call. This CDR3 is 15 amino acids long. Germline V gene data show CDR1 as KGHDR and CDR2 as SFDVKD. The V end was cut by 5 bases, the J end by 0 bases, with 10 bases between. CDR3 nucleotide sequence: TGTGCCACCAGTGCGTCGGAGTATAGCAATCAGCCCCAGCATTTT. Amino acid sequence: CATSASEYSNQPQHF.

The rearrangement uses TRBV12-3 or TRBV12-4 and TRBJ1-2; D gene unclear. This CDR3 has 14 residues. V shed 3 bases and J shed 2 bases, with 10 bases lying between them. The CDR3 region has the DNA TGTGCCAGCAGTTTGTTCGAGACAAACTATGGCTACACCTTC. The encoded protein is CASSLFETNYGYTF.

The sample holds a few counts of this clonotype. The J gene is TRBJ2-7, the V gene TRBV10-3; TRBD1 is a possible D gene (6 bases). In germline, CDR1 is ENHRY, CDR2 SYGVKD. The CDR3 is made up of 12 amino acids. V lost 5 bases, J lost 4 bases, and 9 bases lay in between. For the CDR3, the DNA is TGTGCCATCAGTATGGACAGATACGAGCAGTACTTC. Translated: CAISMDRYEQYF.

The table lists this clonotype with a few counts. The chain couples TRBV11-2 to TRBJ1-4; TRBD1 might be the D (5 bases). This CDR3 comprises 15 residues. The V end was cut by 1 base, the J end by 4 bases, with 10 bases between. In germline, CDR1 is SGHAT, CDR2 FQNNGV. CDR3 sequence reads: CASSLVSGRNEKLFF. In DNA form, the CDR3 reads TGTGCCAGCAGCTTAGTGTCAGGGCGTAATGAAAAACTGTTTTTT.

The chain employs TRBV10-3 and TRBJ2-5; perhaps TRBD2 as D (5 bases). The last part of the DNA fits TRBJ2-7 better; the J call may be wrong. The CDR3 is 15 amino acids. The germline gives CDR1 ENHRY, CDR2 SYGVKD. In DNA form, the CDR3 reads TGTGCCATCAGTGCCTCGGGAAAGAGCTCCTACGAGCAGTACTTC. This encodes CAISASGKSSYEQYF.

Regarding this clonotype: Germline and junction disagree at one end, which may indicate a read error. The DNA for the CDR3 is TGTGCCAGCAGTGAATTTGTGGCCTTTAGCTCCTACAATGAGCAATTCTTC. Its protein is CASSEFVAFSSYNEQFF. V is TRBV25-1 and J is TRBJ2-1, with D unclear. CDR3 length equals 17 residues. The V gene's germline CDR1 is MGHDK and CDR2 SYGVNS.

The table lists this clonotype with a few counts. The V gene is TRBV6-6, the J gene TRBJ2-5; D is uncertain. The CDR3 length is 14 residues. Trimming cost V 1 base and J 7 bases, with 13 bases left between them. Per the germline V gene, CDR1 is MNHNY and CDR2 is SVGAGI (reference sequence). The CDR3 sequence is CASSYYKPPGTQYF. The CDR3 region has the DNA TGTGCCAGCAGTTACTACAAGCCCCCTGGGACCCAGTACTTC.